Described below is a single T cell receptor beta chain sequence and its context. It has no known antigen specificity. No per-base quality is available; no much larger clone lies one base away. The sample originates from a study of shared clonotypes between healthy human individuals (TCRdb year 2020). As for the study more broadly: A few men and two women, aged 18 to 49 years, made up the cohort. Libraries were prepared and TCR repertoires were sequenced by different laboratories using diverse techniques, in order to increase sequencing depth and limit assay-specific biases. For each donor, CD4 naive and CD4 memory were each run on three plates, CD8 naive on two plates, and CD8 memory on one plate. Between about 0.94 and 10 billion PBMCs per donor were obtained by leukapheresis. To estimate repertoire size and how much clonotype sharing occurs between individuals, the study deeply sequenced the blood TCR repertoires of five healthy adults. Overall study outcomes, separate from this receptor: Even with the large sequencing depth, rarefaction of the sorted-subset datasets indicated that sequencing was incomplete. Pairwise subsampling indicated that sequencing depth was expected to affect the degree of clonotype sharing among donors. Clonotypes shared by all four sorted-subset donors showed higher generation probabilities than non-shared clonotypes. The small number of donors limited the genetic and exposure-history diversity represented. Estimated clonotype richness was generally larger for naive than for memory subsets. Sampling was restricted to blood, and TCR repertoires in tissue are likely to differ from TCR repertoires in blood. When a handful of donors were compared, the shared fraction of clonotypes was around 5.1% for naive CD4, roughly 3.4% for naive CD8, roughly 2.5% for memory CD4, and roughly 0.4% for memory CD8.

Via the germline V gene, CDR1 is SGHDN and CDR2 FVKESK. The CDR3 sequence holds 14 residues, the cysteine and phenylalanine included. The kept DNA is CDR3 alone, 42 bases in frame from the first base. The trim is 2 bases for V and 4 bases for J, with a gap of 11 bases between the germline ends. TCR CDR3 regions were amplified from genomic DNA by multiplex PCR using the deep immunoSEQ assay. For each cell subset, the extracted genomic DNA was distributed evenly across all wells of several immunoSEQ 96-well plates, and each plate served as one replicate. For sorted subsets, each replicate PCR was loaded with about 0.2 ug genomic DNA, equivalent to approximately 33,000 T cell genomes. Purified libraries were measured with a Qubit 3.0 fluorometer, size-checked on a Bioanalyzer 2100, and measured again with the KAPA Library Quantification kit. Every immunoSEQ 96-well plate was sequenced on a dedicated single-read 150-cycle Illumina NextSeq 550 flow cell. In the authors' own workflow: The immunoSEQ output contained only junctional sequences without quality scores, so filtering could not match that applied to full-length reads. Sequences were annotated with PyIR, a Python wrapper for IgBLAST v1.9, and V/J genes and CDR3 were assigned using IMGT germline references. Reads with weak V/J assignments (E-value above 1e-6), missing CDR3, stop codons, out-of-frame junctions, or ambiguous translated residues were removed. V3J clonotypes were defined as sequences sharing the same inferred V gene, J gene, and CDR3 amino acid sequence. The percentage overlap between two repertoires was calculated by dividing the number of shared unique clonotypes by the size of the smaller repertoire. Repertoire richness was assessed with RTK rarefaction, the Chao1 estimator, and Recon v2.1 estimates of unobserved clonotypes. For all TCRbeta clonotypes obtained by the gDNA method from a handful of donors, generation probabilities were computed with OLGA. This is the immuneACCESS table as TCRdb keeps it, with only in-frame sequences that have V and J called. A part of the clones is gone; compared with another copy, unresolved V genes explain less than half, and the rest is unexplained. V, J and clone size are taken as reported in that table, and D and trimming were inferred from the DNA itself. Counted in this sample were around 2.1 million clones; nearly 97% of them appeared once. The top ten constitute more than 0.1% of the sample.

The donors were healthy, HIV-negative adults with no recently reported acute infections or vaccinations. Every donor was a Caucasian adult living in Nashville, Tennessee, USA. Magnetic negative selection was used to enrich CD4+ T cells, after which naive cells were positively selected on CD45RA and the negative fraction became the memory subset. Blood was collected by leukapheresis, and PBMCs were isolated by Ficoll-Histopaque density gradient centrifugation and then cryopreserved in liquid nitrogen vapor phase. Purity and quantity of every magnetically sorted T cell population were checked by analytical flow cytometry. From each sorted fraction, genomic DNA was isolated and quantified by UV absorbance on a Nanodrop 2000c.

The sample was naive CD4+ T cells sorted from blood. The sample's cell subset or site label, decoded: CD45RA+ positively selected. The chain was built from TRBV14 and TRBJ2-5, with the D gene possibly TRBD1 or TRBD2, each one fitting 5 bases. The sequence derives from a man aged 18 to 30 in good health. This receptor carries the CDR3 CASSQNVGGETQYF. In nucleotides, the sequence is TGTGCCAGCAGCCAAAACGTTGGGGGAGAGACCCAGTACTTC.